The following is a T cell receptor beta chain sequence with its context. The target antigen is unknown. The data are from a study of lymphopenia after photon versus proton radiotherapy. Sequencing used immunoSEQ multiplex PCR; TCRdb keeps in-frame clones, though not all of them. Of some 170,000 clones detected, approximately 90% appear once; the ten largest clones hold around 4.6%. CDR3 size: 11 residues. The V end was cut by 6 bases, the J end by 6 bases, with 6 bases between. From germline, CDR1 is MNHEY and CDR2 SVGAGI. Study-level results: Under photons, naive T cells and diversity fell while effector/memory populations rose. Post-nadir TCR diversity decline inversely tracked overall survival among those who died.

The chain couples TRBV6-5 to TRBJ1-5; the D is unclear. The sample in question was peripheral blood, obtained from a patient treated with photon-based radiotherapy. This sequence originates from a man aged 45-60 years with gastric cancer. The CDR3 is CASSPGQPQHF. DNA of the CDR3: TGTGCCAGCAGCCCAGGTCAGCCCCAGCATTTT.